This T cell receptor beta chain was found in a study of blood T cell repertoires in COVID-19. Donors were grouped by their self-reported clinical history. V lost 2 bases, J lost 5 bases, and 6 bases stayed unmatched. Germline V CDR1 and CDR2: GTSNPN, SVGIG (reference sequence). CDR3 size: 15 residues. Profiled with immunoSEQ multiplex PCR; TCRdb holds only in-frame clones, not every one. The sample shows around 200,000 clones, approximately 90% of them seen only once. J is TRBJ1-2 and V is TRBV30, with 12 bases identical to TRBD1. The clonotype was recovered from a man aged 25-45 years who had recovered from COVID-19. Input material: PBMCs or T cells enriched from blood (not recorded which). In nucleotides, the CDR3 is TGTGCCTGGAGTACCCGGGACAGGGGGCCATATGGCTACACCTTC. Residues: CAWSTRDRGPYGYTF.